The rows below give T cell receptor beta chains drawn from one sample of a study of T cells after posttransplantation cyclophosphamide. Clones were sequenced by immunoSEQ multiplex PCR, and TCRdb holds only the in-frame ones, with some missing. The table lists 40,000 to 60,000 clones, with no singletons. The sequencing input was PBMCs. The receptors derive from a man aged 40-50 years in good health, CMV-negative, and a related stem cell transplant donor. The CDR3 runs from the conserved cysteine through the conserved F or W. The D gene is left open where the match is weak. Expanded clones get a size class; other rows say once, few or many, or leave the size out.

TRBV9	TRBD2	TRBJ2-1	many	CASSVGTSGIYTYNEQFF
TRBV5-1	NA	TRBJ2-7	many	CASSPGSFEQYF
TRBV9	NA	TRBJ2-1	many	CASSVVATWNEQFF
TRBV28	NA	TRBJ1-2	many	CASSPPANYGYTF
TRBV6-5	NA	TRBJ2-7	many	CASTPSTGWSYEQYF
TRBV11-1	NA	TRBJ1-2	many	CASSFGTFTAIYGYTF
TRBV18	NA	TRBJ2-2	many	CASHLGGVTGELFF
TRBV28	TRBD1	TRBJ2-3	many	CASRENRGGRTDTQYF
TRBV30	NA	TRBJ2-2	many	CAWRGAGNTGELFF
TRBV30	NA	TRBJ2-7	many	CAWSKRLYEQYF
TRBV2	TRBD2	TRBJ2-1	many	CASSRGRSGKYNEQFF
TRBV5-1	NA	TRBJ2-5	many	CASSLDFLGETQYF
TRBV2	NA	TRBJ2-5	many	CASNVGQSKETQYF
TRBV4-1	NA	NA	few	CASSQSDKVRAPYEQYF
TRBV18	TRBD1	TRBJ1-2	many	CASSPDRVINYGYTF
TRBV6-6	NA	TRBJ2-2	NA	CASSYSPLGELFF
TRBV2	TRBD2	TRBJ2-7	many	CASSVTSGSIHEQYF
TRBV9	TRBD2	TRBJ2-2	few	CASSPGGANTRELFF
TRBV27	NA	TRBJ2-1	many	CASSLSLTAPTYNEQFF
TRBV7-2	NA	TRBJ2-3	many	CASSLALGLQYF
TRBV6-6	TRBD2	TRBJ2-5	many	CASSPEASGSETQYF
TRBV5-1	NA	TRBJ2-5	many	CASSLSQDFQETQYF
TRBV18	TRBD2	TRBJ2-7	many	CASSPGLAGSYEQYF
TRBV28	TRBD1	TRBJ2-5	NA	CASSLNTGVETQYF